Following are 10 T cell receptor beta chains from one sample sequenced in a study of T cells in Graves' hyperthyroidism and ophthalmopathy. The source material, RNA transcripts, was used to amplify TCR beta CDR3 regions. TCR CDR3 regions were first amplified by RT-PCR with HTBI primers. From the multiplex PCR reads, TCRdb called clonotypes with MiXCR, one entry per CDR3 protein. The sample yields about 96,000 distinct CDR3 sequences, about 51% seen once. Material for sequencing was blood. The receptors come from a woman aged 40-49 years with Graves' hyperthyroidism.

This clonotype has a count of ten or more. The J gene is TRBJ2-7, the V gene TRBV7-2; D is perhaps TRBD1 (6 bases). Trimming left V 8 bases short and J 0 bases short, with 11 bases between. Germline lookup yields CDR1 SGHTA and CDR2 FQGNSA. This CDR3 has 13 amino acids. As DNA, the CDR3 is TGTGCCAGCGCCCGGGACACCTCCTACGAGCAGTACTTC. It encodes CASARDTSYEQYF.

The chain couples TRBV7-2 to TRBJ2-7; 7 bases match TRBD2. V lost 8 bases, J lost 5 bases, and 12 bases stayed unmatched. The CDR3 spans 14 residues. Germline lookup yields CDR1 SGHTA and CDR2 FQGNSA. DNA of the CDR3: TGTGCCAGCGGCCAAATAGCGGGTAGAAACGAGCAGTACTTC. Its translation is CASGQIAGRNEQYF. Supplemented by reference TRBV7-2 and TRBJ2-7, the full variable domain reads GAGVSQSPSNKVTEKGKDVELRCDPISGHTALYWYRQSLGQGLEFLIYFQGNSAPDKSGLPSDRFSAERTGGSVSTLTIQRTQQEDSAVYLCASGQIAGRNEQYFGPGTRLTVT.

J is TRBJ1-5 and V is TRBV5-1; the D is unclear. The length of the CDR3 is 15 residues. CDR1 and CDR2 (germline): SGHRS, YFSETQ. V was pared by 1 base and J by 11 bases, with 19 bases between. The CDR3 spells CASSLLVSGWETQHF. CDR3 DNA sequence: TGCGCCAGCAGCTTGTTGGTTAGCGGATGGGAGACCCAGCATTTT.

This clonotype showed up many times. V is TRBV27 and J is TRBJ1-2; 9 bases agree with TRBD1. The V and J ends lost 9 bases and 6 bases, in that order; junction bases with no gene match: 11. The CDR3 runs to 14 residues. Per the germline V gene, CDR1 is MNHEY and CDR2 is SMNVEV (reference sequence). CDR3 sequence: CASKTTWTGDGYTF. The CDR3 DNA reads TGTGCCAGTAAAACCACCTGGACAGGGGATGGCTACACCTTC.

The chain employs TRBV25-1 and TRBJ2-5, with D possibly being TRBD1 or TRBD2 (5 bases each). Per the germline V gene, CDR1 is MGHDK and CDR2 is SYGVNS. The CDR3 loop spans 11 amino acids. V dropped 10 bases and J dropped 5 bases, with 11 bases sitting between them. The CDR3 DNA reads TGTGCCATGGGGGTAGGGGAGACCCAGTACTTC. Translating it yields CAMGVGETQYF. The whole variable domain, remainder taken from reference TRBV25-1 and TRBJ2-5, is EADIYQTPRYLVIGTGKKITLECSQTMGHDKMYWYQQDPGMELHLIHYSYGVNSTEKGDLSSESTVSRIRTEHFPLTLESARPSHTSQYLCAMGVGETQYFGPGTRLLVL.

The V gene is TRBV3-1, the J gene TRBJ1-1, with 7 bases fitting TRBD1. The CDR3 runs to 12 residues. J lost 5 bases, V lost 3 bases, and 0 bases had no gene match. Looked up from germline, CDR1 is LGHDT and CDR2 is YNNKEL (reference sequence). The CDR3 sequence: CASSHRGTEAFF. In DNA, the CDR3 is TGTGCCAGCAGCCACAGGGGGACTGAAGCTTTCTTT.

This clonotype was recorded at least ten times. The chain links TRBV9 to TRBJ1-1, with 8 bases lining up with TRBD1. The V gene's germline CDR1 is SGDLS and CDR2 YYNGEE. CDR3 length: 14 amino acids. The junction had 5 bases not matched to a gene; V was cut back by 0 bases and J by 7 bases. The CDR3 DNA sequence: TGTGCCAGCAGCGTAGTACAGGGGGGTAGTGAAGCTTTCTTT. This translates into CASSVVQGGSEAFF. The variable domain in full, completed from reference TRBV9 and TRBJ1-1, reads DSGVTQTPKHLITATGQRVTLRCSPRSGDLSVYWYQQSLDQGLQFLIQYYNGEERAKGNILERFSAQQFPDLHSELNLSSLELGDSALYFCASSVVQGGSEAFFGQGTRLTVV.

Comment on this clonotype: A much larger clone lies one base from this, so it may be a read error. The chain combines TRBV5-1 with TRBJ2-2; D is uncertain. In germline, CDR1 is SGHRS, CDR2 YFSETQ. The V end was cut by 4 bases, the J end by 9 bases, with 22 bases between. CDR3 length equals 16 residues. The CDR3 reads CASSLRIARGTRELFF. In DNA form, the CDR3 reads TGCGCCAGCAGCCTGCGGATAGCAAGAGGAACCAGGGAGCTGTTTTTT.

This clonotype was picked up many times. This rearrangement joins TRBV15 to TRBJ1-2; a possible D gene is TRBD1 (5 bases). Germline V gene sequence: CDR1 LNHNV, CDR2 YYDKDF (reference sequence). With 4 bases removed from V and 6 bases from J, the gap between germline ends came to 18 bases. The CDR3 length is 15 residues. This CDR3 reads CATSIRDWGSDGYTF. CDR3 bases: TGTGCCACCAGCATCCGAGATTGGGGCTCAGATGGCTACACCTTC.

Worth noting for this clonotype: Germline is not matched at one junction end, which may reflect a read error. The gene calls are TRBV9 and TRBJ2-5; D perhaps matches TRBD1 (6 bases). Germline V gene sequence: CDR1 SGDLS, CDR2 YYNGEE. This CDR3 comprises 13 residues. The CDR3 coding sequence is TGTGCCAGCAAGCAGGGGTGGCAAGAGACCCATTACTTC. It codes for CASKQGWQETHYF.